These 15 T cell receptor beta chains were sequenced from one sample in a study of blood T cell repertoires in COVID-19. TCRdb keeps only in-frame clones here, not all; method: immunoSEQ multiplex PCR. The sample comprises more than 200,000 clones, 80% to 90% of which are singletons, and under 1.5% rests with the top ten. Material for sequencing was peripheral blood. These receptors all stem from a man older than 75 with acute or convalescent COVID-19.

The gene calls are TRBV6-6 and TRBJ1-5, with 10 positions matching TRBD1. CDR1 and CDR2 from the germline V gene are MNHNY and SVGAGI (reference sequence). After removal of 6 bases from V and 7 bases from J, the junction contained 6 bases not matched to a gene. The CDR3 sequence is 14 residues long. Here the CDR3 reads CASSQGQGHQPQHF. The CDR3 DNA sequence: TGTGCCAGCAGCCAGGGACAGGGGCACCAGCCCCAGCATTTT.

The J gene is TRBJ1-1, the V gene TRBV19; TRBD1 matches 9 bases. The V and J ends lost 6 bases and 4 bases, in that order; junction bases with no gene match: 12. The CDR3 contains 16 residues. Germline-derived CDR1 and CDR2 are LNHDA and SQIVND (reference sequence). CDR3 sequence reads: CASREQGAFKSTEAFF. The CDR3 nucleotides read TGTGCCAGTAGGGAACAGGGGGCGTTTAAAAGCACTGAAGCTTTCTTT.

V and J are TRBV21-1 and TRBJ2-7; the table's D call, TRBD2, was not checked against the DNA. TRBV21-1 is marked as a pseudogene. This CDR3 has 16 amino acids. CDR3 DNA sequence: TGTGCCAGCAGCAACGAGAAGGGGGGGCGTATAGACGAGCAGTACTTC. Protein: CASSNEKGGRIDEQYF.

This chain links TRBV5-1 with TRBJ2-3, with 11 bases matching TRBD2. The CDR3 has 16 amino acids. In germline, CDR1 is SGHRS, CDR2 YFSETQ. The trim removed 1 base at V and 2 bases at J, leaving 3 bases unmatched. Here the CDR3 reads CASSLTSGRFTDTQYF. The CDR3 region has the DNA TGCGCCAGCAGCTTGACTAGCGGGAGATTCACAGATACGCAGTATTTT. Looking up the rest from reference TRBV5-1 and TRBJ2-3 gives the full variable domain: KAGVTQTPRYLIKTRGQQVTLSCSPISGHRSVSWYQQTPGQGLQFLFEYFSETQRNKGNFPGRFSGRQFSNSRSEMNVSTLELGDSALYLCASSLTSGRFTDTQYFGPGTRLTVL.

The gene calls are TRBV9 and TRBJ2-1, with 9 bases lining up with TRBD2. Germline V gene lookup returns CDR1 SGDLS and CDR2 YYNGEE. This CDR3 has 16 residues. The V and J ends lost 4 bases and 5 bases, in that order; junction bases with no gene match: 10. The DNA for the CDR3 is TGTGCCAGCAGCCCCGGGACTAGCAATCGGGACAATGAGCAGTTCTTC. Translated, it gives CASSPGTSNRDNEQFF.

The chain recombines TRBV18 with TRBJ2-7, with 10 bases fitting TRBD1. After removal of 6 bases from V and 5 bases from J, the junction contained 7 bases not matched to a gene. Germline-derived CDR1 and CDR2 are KGHSH and LQKENI. The CDR3 has 14 residues. CDR3 protein: CASSRDRGLDEQYF. Here the CDR3 DNA reads TGTGCCAGCTCCCGTGACAGGGGGCTTGACGAGCAGTACTTC.

The chain joins TRBV28 to TRBJ1-3; D not resolved. The CDR3 totals 11 residues. Germline lookup yields CDR1 MDHEN and CDR2 SYDVKM. V lost 9 bases, J lost 9 bases, and 12 bases lay in between. Here the CDR3 DNA reads TGTGCCAGTGCTAGCAGACTCACCATATATTTT. Amino acids: CASASRLTIYF.

The CDR3 reads CASRVSGLANTGELFF. The CDR3, as DNA: TGTGCCAGCAGGGTTAGCGGGCTGGCGAACACCGGGGAGCTGTTTTTT. The chain joins TRBV28 to TRBJ2-2, with 7 bases fitting TRBD2. The germline CDR1 and CDR2 sequences are MDHEN and SYDVKM. V lost 6 bases and J lost 0; bases outside the gene matches: 7. The CDR3 sequence is 16 residues long.

The rearrangement links TRBV4-1 to TRBJ1-5; D may be TRBD1 (5 bases). With 4 bases removed from V and 3 bases from J, the gap between germline ends came to 10 bases. CDR1 and CDR2 (germline): MGHRA, YSYEKL. There are 14 residues in the CDR3. CDR3 sequence reads: CASSLSTANQPQHF. DNA of the CDR3: TGCGCCAGCAGCCTATCGACAGCCAATCAGCCCCAGCATTTT.

The rearrangement uses TRBV21-1 and TRBJ1-2; the table calls TRBD1, which could not be checked here. TRBV21-1 represents a pseudogene. The CDR3 spans 17 residues. The DNA for the CDR3 is TGTGCCAGCAGCAAAGACGCCCCCAGGGAACATAACTATGGCTACACCTTC. Translation: CASSKDAPREHNYGYTF.

This chain links TRBV24-1 with TRBJ2-5; 8 nucleotides match TRBD2. V lost 1 base and J lost 2; bases outside the gene matches: 2. CDR3 length equals 15 residues. The germline CDR1 and CDR2 sequences are KGHDR and SFDVKD. The CDR3: CATSDFAGGQETQYF. The CDR3 DNA sequence: TGTGCCACCAGTGATTTTGCGGGGGGTCAAGAGACCCAGTACTTC.

This chain links TRBV5-1 with TRBJ1-1; D is perhaps TRBD1 (6 bases). CDR1 is SGHRS, CDR2 YFSETQ, per germline. The CDR3 sequence is 15 residues long. Trimming took off 0 bases at V and 0 bases at J, with 9 bases between the two ends. The CDR3 nucleotides are TGCGCCAGCAGCTTGGAGACAGGATTGAACACTGAAGCTTTCTTT. It specifies CASSLETGLNTEAFF.

The chain carries TRBV24-1 and TRBJ2-1; TRBD2 matches at 8 bases. The germline gives CDR1 KGHDR, CDR2 SFDVKD. With V trimmed by 3 bases and J by 9 bases, 15 bases remained unmatched. This CDR3 contains 17 residues. CDR3 sequence (DNA): TGTGCCACCAGTGATCGGAGCGGGAGTCGACCGGTTGGTGAGCAGTTCTTC. Protein sequence: CATSDRSGSRPVGEQFF.

V and J are TRBV6-5 and TRBJ2-5, with a possible D match to TRBD2 (6 bases). The CDR3 runs 14 residues. V gave up 6 bases and J gave up 2 bases, with 13 bases separating them. Germline V gives CDR1 MNHEY, CDR2 SVGAGI. CDR3 coding DNA: TGTGCCAGCAGGAGCGGAGGGCATCAAGAGACCCAGTACTTC. As protein: CASRSGGHQETQYF.

The chain has TRBV18 and TRBJ2-7; 10 nucleotides agree with TRBD1. V gave up 1 base and J gave up 2 bases; unmatched junction bases: 8. The germline V gene encodes CDR1 KGHSH and CDR2 LQKENI. The CDR3 has 17 amino acids. The CDR3: CASSPQLIGQGAYEQYF. In DNA form, the CDR3 reads TGTGCCAGCTCACCACAGTTGATCGGACAGGGGGCCTACGAGCAGTACTTC.